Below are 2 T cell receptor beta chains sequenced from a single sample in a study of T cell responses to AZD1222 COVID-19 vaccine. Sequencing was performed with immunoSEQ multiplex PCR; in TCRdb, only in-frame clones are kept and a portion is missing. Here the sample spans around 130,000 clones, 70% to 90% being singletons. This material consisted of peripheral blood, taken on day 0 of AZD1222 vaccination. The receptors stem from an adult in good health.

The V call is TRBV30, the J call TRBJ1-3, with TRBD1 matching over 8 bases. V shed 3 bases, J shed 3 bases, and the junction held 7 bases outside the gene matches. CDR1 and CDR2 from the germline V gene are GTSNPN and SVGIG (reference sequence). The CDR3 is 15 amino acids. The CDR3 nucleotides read TGTGCCTGGAGACCAAAGACAGGGGTTGGAAACACCATATATTTT. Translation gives CAWRPKTGVGNTIYF.

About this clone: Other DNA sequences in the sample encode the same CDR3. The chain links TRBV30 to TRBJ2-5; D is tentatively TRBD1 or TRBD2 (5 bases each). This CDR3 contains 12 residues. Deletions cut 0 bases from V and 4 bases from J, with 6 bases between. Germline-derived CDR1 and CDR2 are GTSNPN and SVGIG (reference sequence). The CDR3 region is CAWSVRGETQYF. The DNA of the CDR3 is TGTGCCTGGAGTGTGAGGGGAGAGACCCAGTACTTC.